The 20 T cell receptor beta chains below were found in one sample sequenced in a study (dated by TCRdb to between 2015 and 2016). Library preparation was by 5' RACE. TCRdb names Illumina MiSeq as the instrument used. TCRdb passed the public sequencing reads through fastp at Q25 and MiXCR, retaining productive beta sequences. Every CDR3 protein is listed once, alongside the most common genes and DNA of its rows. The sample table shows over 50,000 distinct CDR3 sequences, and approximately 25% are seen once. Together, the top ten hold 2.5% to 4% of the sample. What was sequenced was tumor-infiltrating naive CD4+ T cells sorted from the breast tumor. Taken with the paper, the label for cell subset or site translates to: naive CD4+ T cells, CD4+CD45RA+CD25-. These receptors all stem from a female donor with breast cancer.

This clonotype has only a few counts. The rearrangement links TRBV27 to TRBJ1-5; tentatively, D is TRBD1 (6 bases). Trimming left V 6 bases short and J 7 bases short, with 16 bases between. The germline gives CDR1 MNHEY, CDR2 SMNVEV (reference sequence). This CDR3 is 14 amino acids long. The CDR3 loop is CASSTNRENQPQHF. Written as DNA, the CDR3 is TGTGCCAGCAGCACTAACAGGGAGAACCAGCCCCAGCATTTT.

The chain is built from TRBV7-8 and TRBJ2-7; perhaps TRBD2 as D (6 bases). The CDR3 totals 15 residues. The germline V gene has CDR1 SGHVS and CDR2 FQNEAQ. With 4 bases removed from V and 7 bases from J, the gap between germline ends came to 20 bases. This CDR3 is CASSSRDGARGEQYF. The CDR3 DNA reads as TGTGCCAGCAGCTCGCGGGATGGAGCACGGGGGGAGCAGTACTTC. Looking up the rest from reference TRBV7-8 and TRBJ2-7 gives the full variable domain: GAGVSQSPRYKVAKRGQDVALRCDPISGHVSLFWYQQALGQGPEFLTYFQNEAQLDKSGLPSDRFFAERPEGSVSTLKIQRTQQEDSAVYLCASSSRDGARGEQYFGPGTRLTVT.

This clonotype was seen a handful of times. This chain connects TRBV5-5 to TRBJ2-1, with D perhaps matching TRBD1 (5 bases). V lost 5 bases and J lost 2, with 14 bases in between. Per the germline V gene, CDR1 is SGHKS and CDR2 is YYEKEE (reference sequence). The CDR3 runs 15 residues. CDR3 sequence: CASRVRESTYNEQFF. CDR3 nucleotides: TGTGCCAGCAGAGTCAGGGAATCGACCTACAATGAGCAGTTCTTC.

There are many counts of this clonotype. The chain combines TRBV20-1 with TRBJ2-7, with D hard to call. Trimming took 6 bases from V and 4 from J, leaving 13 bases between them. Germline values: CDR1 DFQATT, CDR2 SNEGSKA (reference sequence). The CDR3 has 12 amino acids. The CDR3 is CSASMDLYEQYF. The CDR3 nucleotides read TGCAGTGCATCGATGGACCTATACGAGCAGTACTTC.

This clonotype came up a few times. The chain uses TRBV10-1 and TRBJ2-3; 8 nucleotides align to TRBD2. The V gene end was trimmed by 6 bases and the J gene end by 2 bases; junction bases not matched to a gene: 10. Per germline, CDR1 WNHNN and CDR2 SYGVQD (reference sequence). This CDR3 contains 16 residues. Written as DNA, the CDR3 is TGCGCCAGCAGCCCCCCAGGAGCGGGAGACACAGATACGCAGTATTTT. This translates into CASSPPGAGDTDTQYF.

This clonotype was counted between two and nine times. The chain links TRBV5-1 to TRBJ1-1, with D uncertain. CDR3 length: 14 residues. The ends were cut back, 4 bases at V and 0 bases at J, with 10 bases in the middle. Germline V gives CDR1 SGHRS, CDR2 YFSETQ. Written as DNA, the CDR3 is TGCGCCAGCAGCGAGATAAACATGAACACTGAAGCTTTCTTT. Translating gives CASSEINMNTEAFF.

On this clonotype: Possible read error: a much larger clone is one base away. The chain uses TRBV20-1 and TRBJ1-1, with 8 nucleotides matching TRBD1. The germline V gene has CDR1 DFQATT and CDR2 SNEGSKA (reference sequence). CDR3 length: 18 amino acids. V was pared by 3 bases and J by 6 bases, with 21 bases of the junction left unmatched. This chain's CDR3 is CSARGLDRVGIYRAEAFF. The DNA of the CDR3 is TGCAGTGCTAGGGGTCTGGACAGGGTTGGAATTTACCGCGCTGAAGCTTTCTTT.

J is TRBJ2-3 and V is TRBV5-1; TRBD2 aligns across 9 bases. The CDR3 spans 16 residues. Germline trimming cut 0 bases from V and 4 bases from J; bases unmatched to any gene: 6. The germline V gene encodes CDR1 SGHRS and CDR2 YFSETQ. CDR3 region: CASSLVAGGPPDTQYF. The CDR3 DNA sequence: TGCGCCAGCAGCTTGGTCGCGGGAGGGCCCCCAGATACGCAGTATTTT.

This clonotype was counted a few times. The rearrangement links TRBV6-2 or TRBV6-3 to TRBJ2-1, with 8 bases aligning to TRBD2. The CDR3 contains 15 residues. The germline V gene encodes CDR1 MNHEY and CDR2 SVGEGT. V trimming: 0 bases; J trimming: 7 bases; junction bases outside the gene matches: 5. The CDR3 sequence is CASSYSATSENEQFF. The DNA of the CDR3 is TGTGCCAGCAGTTACTCGGCGACTAGCGAAAATGAGCAGTTCTTC.

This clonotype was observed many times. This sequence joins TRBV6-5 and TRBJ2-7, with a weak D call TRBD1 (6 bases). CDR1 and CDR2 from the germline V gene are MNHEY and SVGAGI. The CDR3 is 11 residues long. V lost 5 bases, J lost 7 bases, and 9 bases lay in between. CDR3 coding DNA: TGTGCCAGCAGTCGAAGGGGGGAGCAGTACTTC. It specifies CASSRRGEQYF.

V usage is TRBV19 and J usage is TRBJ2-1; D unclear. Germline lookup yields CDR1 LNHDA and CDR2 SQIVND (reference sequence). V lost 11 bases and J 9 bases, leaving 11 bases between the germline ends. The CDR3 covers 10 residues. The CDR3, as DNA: TGTGCCGGGCACTCGTCTGAGCAGTTCTTC. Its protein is CAGHSSEQFF.

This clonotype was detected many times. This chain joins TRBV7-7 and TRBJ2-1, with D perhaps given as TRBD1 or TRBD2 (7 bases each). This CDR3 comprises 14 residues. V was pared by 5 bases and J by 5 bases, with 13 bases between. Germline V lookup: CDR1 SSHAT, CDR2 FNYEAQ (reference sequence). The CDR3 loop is CASSPGGVNNEQFF. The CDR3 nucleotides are TGTGCCAGCAGCCCAGGGGGGGTCAACAATGAGCAGTTCTTC. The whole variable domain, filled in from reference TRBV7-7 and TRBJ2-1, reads GAGVSQSPRYKVTKRGQDVTLRCDPISSHATLYWYQQALGQGPEFLTYFNYEAQPDKSGLPSDRFSAERPEGSISTLTIQRTEQRDSAMYRCASSPGGVNNEQFFGPGTRLTVL.

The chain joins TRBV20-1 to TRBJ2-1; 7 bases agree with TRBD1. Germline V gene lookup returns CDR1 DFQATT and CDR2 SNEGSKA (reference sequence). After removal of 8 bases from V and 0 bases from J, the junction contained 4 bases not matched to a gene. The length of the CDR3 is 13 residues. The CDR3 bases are TGCAGTCCCCACAGGGGCTCCTACAATGAGCAGTTCTTC. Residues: CSPHRGSYNEQFF.

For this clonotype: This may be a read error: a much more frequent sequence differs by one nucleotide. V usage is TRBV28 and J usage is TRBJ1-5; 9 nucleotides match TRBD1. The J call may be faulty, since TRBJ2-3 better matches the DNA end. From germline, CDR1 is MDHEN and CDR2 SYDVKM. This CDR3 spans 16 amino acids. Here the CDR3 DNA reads TGTGCCAGCAGTTTGTTCCGGACAGGGGAGAATCAGCCCCAGTATTTT. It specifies CASSLFRTGENQPQYF.

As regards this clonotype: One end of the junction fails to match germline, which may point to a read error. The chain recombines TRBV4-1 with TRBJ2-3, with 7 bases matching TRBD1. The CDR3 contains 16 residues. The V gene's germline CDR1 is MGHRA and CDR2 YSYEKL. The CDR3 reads CASSLRTGSSTVTQYF. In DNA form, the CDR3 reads TGCGCCAGCAGCCTACGGACAGGTTCTAGCACAGTTACGCAGTATTTT.

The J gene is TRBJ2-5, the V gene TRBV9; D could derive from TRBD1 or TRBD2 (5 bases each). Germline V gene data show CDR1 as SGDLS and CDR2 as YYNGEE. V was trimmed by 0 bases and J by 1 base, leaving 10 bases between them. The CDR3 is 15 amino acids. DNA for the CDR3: TGTGCCAGCAGCGTAGGAGGGGCGCGCCAAGAGACCCAGTACTTC. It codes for CASSVGGARQETQYF.

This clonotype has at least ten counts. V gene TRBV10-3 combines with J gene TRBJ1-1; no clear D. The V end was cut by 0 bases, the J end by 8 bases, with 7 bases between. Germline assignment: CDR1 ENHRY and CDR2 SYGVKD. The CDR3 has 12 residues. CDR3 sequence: CAISESTAEAFF. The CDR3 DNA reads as TGTGCCATCAGTGAGTCGACCGCAGAAGCTTTCTTT.

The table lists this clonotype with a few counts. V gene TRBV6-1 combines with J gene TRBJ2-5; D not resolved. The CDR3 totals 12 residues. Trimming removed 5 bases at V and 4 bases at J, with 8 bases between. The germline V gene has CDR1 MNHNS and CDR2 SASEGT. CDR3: CASSSNRETQYF. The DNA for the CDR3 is TGTGCCAGCAGTAGCAATCGAGAGACCCAGTACTTC.

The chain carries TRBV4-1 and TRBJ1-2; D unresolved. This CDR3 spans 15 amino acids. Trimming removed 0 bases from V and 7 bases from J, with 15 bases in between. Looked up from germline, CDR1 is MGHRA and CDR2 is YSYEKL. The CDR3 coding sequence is TGCGCCAGCAGCCAAGAGGGTTTAATTCAGCGTGGCTACACCTTC. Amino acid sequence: CASSQEGLIQRGYTF.

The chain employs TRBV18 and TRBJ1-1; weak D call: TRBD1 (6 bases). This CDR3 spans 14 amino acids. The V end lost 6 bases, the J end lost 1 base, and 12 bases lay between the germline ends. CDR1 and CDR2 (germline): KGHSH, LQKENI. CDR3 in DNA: TGTGCCAGCTCTGGCGTAGGGGGGAACACTGAAGCTTTCTTT. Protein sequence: CASSGVGGNTEAFF.